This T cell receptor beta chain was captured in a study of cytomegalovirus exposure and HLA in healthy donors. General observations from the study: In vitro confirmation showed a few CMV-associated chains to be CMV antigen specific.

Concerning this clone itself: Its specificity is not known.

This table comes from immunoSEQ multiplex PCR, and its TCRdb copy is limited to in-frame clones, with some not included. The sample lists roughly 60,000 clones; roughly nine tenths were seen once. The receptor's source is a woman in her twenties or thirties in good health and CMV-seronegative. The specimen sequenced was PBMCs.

The CDR3 spells CASSYGRSTGGYGYTF. The CDR3 DNA reads TGTGCCAGCAGTTACGGGAGGAGCACCGGGGGCTATGGCTACACCTTC. The V and J genes are TRBV6-5 and TRBJ1-2, with D possibly being TRBD1 (5 bases). The CDR3 loop spans 16 amino acids. Trimming removed 2 bases from V and 4 bases from J, with 17 bases in between. Germline values: CDR1 MNHEY, CDR2 SVGAGI.